The 26 T cell receptor beta chains reported below all come from one sample, sequenced in a study of T cell responses to AZD1222 COVID-19 vaccine. The repertoire was sequenced with immunoSEQ multiplex PCR; TCRdb's copy has only in-frame clones and lacks some. The table has about 64,000 clones, 75% to 90% seen once. The sequencing used peripheral blood, collected 28 days after the second AZD1222 dose. All receptors come from an adult who received the AZD1222 COVID-19 vaccine.

The rearrangement links TRBV11-2 to TRBJ2-5; D is unclear. CDR1 and CDR2 (germline): SGHAT, FQNNGV. V was cut by 3 bases and J by 3 bases, with 8 bases left in between. The CDR3 has 13 residues. CDR3 sequence reads: CASSLGIEETQYF. The CDR3 bases are TGTGCCAGCAGCTTGGGAATTGAAGAGACCCAGTACTTC.

The genes are TRBV2 and TRBJ1-5, with D unclear. The V and J ends lost 3 bases and 0 bases respectively, with 6 bases between them. The CDR3 spans 14 residues. Germline V gives CDR1 SNHLY, CDR2 FYNNEI. CDR3 protein: CASSDPPSNQPQHF. The CDR3, as DNA: TGTGCCAGCAGTGACCCCCCTAGCAATCAGCCCCAGCATTTT.

This clone was observed a handful of times. V is TRBV5-1 and J is TRBJ1-1, with TRBD1 as a possible D gene (5 bases). Germline V gene sequence: CDR1 SGHRS, CDR2 YFSETQ. This CDR3 spans 13 amino acids. V lost 3 bases and J 3 bases, leaving 9 bases between the germline ends. The CDR3 here is CASSYDSDTEAFF. The CDR3, as DNA: TGCGCCAGCAGCTATGACAGCGACACTGAAGCTTTCTTT. The complete variable domain, with remaining parts taken from reference TRBV5-1 and TRBJ1-1, reads KAGVTQTPRYLIKTRGQQVTLSCSPISGHRSVSWYQQTPGQGLQFLFEYFSETQRNKGNFPGRFSGRQFSNSRSEMNVSTLELGDSALYLCASSYDSDTEAFFGQGTRLTVV.

The rearrangement links TRBV9 to TRBJ2-3; TRBD1 matches at 10 bases. The germline gives CDR1 SGDLS, CDR2 YYNGEE. J lost 5 bases, V lost 4 bases, and 10 bases had no gene match. This CDR3 is built from 16 residues. The DNA for the CDR3 is TGTGCCAGCAGCAGACGGGACAGGGGACAAGTAGATACGCAGTATTTT. This gives the protein CASSRRDRGQVDTQYF.

The gene calls are TRBV29-1 and TRBJ1-3, with unresolved D. Germline-derived CDR1 and CDR2 are SQVTM and ANQGSEA. V lost 7 bases to trimming and J lost 2 bases, with 18 bases between them. The CDR3 runs to 15 residues. DNA for the CDR3: TGCAGCGCTAAGACGACATTCTGGACTGGAAACACCATATATTTT. Translation: CSAKTTFWTGNTIYF.

The chain has TRBV6-2 or TRBV6-3 and TRBJ1-5; the match to TRBD1 covers 10 bases. J lost 9 bases, V lost 5 bases, and 7 bases had no gene match. Germline lookup yields CDR1 MNHEY and CDR2 SVGEGT. The CDR3 contains 14 residues. CDR3 nucleotide sequence: TGTGCCAGCAGTCTTGACAGGGGGCCCTCGCCCCAGCATTTT. Its protein is CASSLDRGPSPQHF.

This clone was found once. The gene calls are TRBV19 and TRBJ2-5; 8 bases map to TRBD1. V shed 5 bases and J 4 bases; nucleotides not matched to a gene: 9. Germline CDR1 reads LNHDA; CDR2 reads SQIVND (reference sequence). The CDR3 covers 15 residues. CDR3 protein: CASSPRDRSGETQYF. The CDR3 bases are TGTGCCAGTAGTCCCCGGGACAGGTCGGGAGAGACCCAGTACTTC.

This chain joins TRBV3-1 (or the pseudogene TRBV3-2) and TRBJ2-2; 11 bases are a match to TRBD2. The CDR3 is made up of 21 amino acids. The germline CDR1 and CDR2 sequences are LGHDT and YNNKEL (reference sequence). Trimming at V came to 1 base and at J to 6 bases, leaving 19 bases not matched to a gene. CDR3 region: CASSQGGSGGALPVVPGELFF. Written as DNA, the CDR3 is TGTGCCAGCAGCCAAGGAGGTAGCGGGGGGGCTCTCCCCGTCGTACCCGGGGAGCTGTTTTTT.

The genes are TRBV7-9 and TRBJ2-7; D might be TRBD2 (6 bases). Germline V gene data show CDR1 as SEHNR and CDR2 as FQNEAQ (reference sequence). The length of the CDR3 is 15 residues. V lost 1 base and J lost 5, with 15 bases in between. This chain's CDR3 is CASSLGFQTGDEQYF. In DNA, the CDR3 is TGTGCCAGCAGCTTAGGTTTCCAAACGGGAGACGAGCAGTACTTC.

The rearrangement uses TRBV16 and TRBJ1-6; D possibly corresponds to TRBD1 (6 bases). Trimming took off 2 bases at V and 13 bases at J, with 12 bases between the two ends. The CDR3 has 13 amino acids. CDR1 is KGHSY, CDR2 FQNENV, per germline. The CDR3 loop reads CASSQLRQEPLHF. The CDR3 DNA is TGTGCCAGCAGCCAACTTCGACAGGAGCCCCTCCACTTT.

The chain employs TRBV19 and TRBJ1-6; no firm D call. The CDR3 is made up of 14 amino acids. Trimming took off 3 bases at V and 6 bases at J, with 9 bases between the two ends. The germline V gene has CDR1 LNHDA and CDR2 SQIVND (reference sequence). The CDR3 protein is CASSIGHSNSPLHF. The CDR3 region has the DNA TGTGCCAGTAGTATCGGGCACAGTAATTCACCCCTCCACTTT.

The chain recombines TRBV27 with TRBJ1-4, with 8 bases that match TRBD1. Trimming at V came to 2 bases and at J to 8 bases, leaving 10 bases not matched to a gene. The length of the CDR3 is 16 residues. The germline V gene encodes CDR1 MNHEY and CDR2 SMNVEV (reference sequence). The DNA of the CDR3 is TGTGCCAGCAGTTTACTAGGACAGGGAAGGGACGAAAAACTGTTTTTT. It is translated as CASSLLGQGRDEKLFF.

The gene calls are TRBV5-6 and TRBJ2-5; TRBD2 matches 14 bases. CDR3 length: 16 residues. The ends lost 3 bases at V and 5 bases at J; junction bases unmatched: 6. The germline V gene encodes CDR1 SGHDT and CDR2 YYEEEE. CDR3: CASSSWTSGGRETQYF. The CDR3 region has the DNA TGTGCCAGCAGCTCGTGGACTAGCGGGGGGCGGGAGACCCAGTACTTC.

The chain has TRBV2 and TRBJ2-7; tentative D call: TRBD1 (5 bases). Germline V gives CDR1 SNHLY, CDR2 FYNNEI. This CDR3 contains 14 residues. With 6 bases removed from V and 0 bases from J, the gap between germline ends came to 12 bases. The CDR3 region has the DNA TGTGCCAGCAGGCCAACAGGAAACTCCTACGAGCAGTACTTC. This translates into CASRPTGNSYEQYF.

The V and J genes are TRBV7-2 and TRBJ2-3, with 7 bases fitting TRBD2. With V trimmed by 5 bases and J by 6 bases, 14 bases remained unmatched. Germline V gene data show CDR1 as SGHTA and CDR2 as FQGNSA. CDR3 size: 16 residues. CDR3 coding DNA: TGTGCCAGCAGCACCCCCTTGGGGGGGGTAGTGGATACGCAGTATTTT. Translating it yields CASSTPLGGVVDTQYF. Combining the CDR3 with reference TRBV7-2 and TRBJ2-3 gives the whole variable domain GAGVSQSPSNKVTEKGKDVELRCDPISGHTALYWYRQSLGQGLEFLIYFQGNSAPDKSGLPSDRFSAERTGGSVSTLTIQRTQQEDSAVYLCASSTPLGGVVDTQYFGPGTRLTVL.

This chain connects TRBV11-3 to TRBJ2-1; D might be TRBD1 (7 bases). Trimming removed 0 bases from V and 5 bases from J, with 14 bases in between. Germline CDR1 and CDR2: SGHNT and YENEEA. The CDR3 consists of 16 residues. The DNA for the CDR3 is TGTGCCAGCAGCTTAGAAGCAGGGGGGCGCAACAATGAGCAGTTCTTC. Translating it yields CASSLEAGGRNNEQFF.

V and J are TRBV3-1 (or the pseudogene TRBV3-2) and TRBJ1-2, with TRBD1 matching 7 bases. After removal of 4 bases from V and 8 bases from J, the junction contained 10 bases not matched to a gene. CDR3 length: 14 residues. Germline V gene data show CDR1 as LGHDT and CDR2 as YNNKEL (reference sequence). The CDR3 region is CASSLNEGASGYTF. The CDR3, as DNA: TGTGCCAGCAGCCTCAATGAGGGGGCAAGCGGCTACACCTTC.

V and J are TRBV29-1 and TRBJ2-2; the match to TRBD1 covers 8 bases. CDR1 and CDR2 (germline): SQVTM, ANQGSEA. This CDR3 is 13 amino acids long. The CDR3 is CIASDRVTGELFF. CDR3 bases: TGCATCGCCTCGGACAGGGTCACCGGGGAGCTGTTTTTT.

The CDR3 is CASSQVGGAEKLFF. The CDR3 DNA is TGTGCCAGCAGCCAAGTCGGGGGGGCTGAAAAACTGTTTTTT. J is TRBJ1-4 and V is TRBV3-1 (or the pseudogene TRBV3-2); tentative D call: TRBD1 (6 bases). V was pared by 1 base and J by 7 bases, with 10 bases between. This CDR3 has 14 residues. Germline loops: CDR1 LGHDT, CDR2 YNNKEL (reference sequence).

The chain uses TRBV5-1 and TRBJ2-7; 8 bases align to TRBD1. Germline V gives CDR1 SGHRS, CDR2 YFSETQ. The CDR3 consists of 17 residues. J lost 6 bases, V lost 4 bases, and 18 bases had no gene match. The CDR3 protein is CASSLRDRGWRLCEQYF. In DNA, the CDR3 is TGCGCCAGCAGCCTAAGAGACAGGGGTTGGAGACTTTGCGAGCAGTACTTC.

This chain connects TRBV28 to TRBJ1-6; 10 nucleotides agree with TRBD1. This CDR3 spans 16 amino acids. Per germline, CDR1 MDHEN and CDR2 SYDVKM. V shed 5 bases and J 9 bases; nucleotides not matched to a gene: 10. The CDR3 loop is CASSLETGGKISPLHF. The CDR3, as DNA: TGTGCCAGCAGTCTAGAGACAGGGGGCAAGATTTCACCCCTCCACTTT.

The chain combines TRBV11-3 with TRBJ1-6; TRBD1 matches 8 bases. The CDR3 is 17 residues long. CDR1 is SGHNT, CDR2 YENEEA, per germline. The V gene end was trimmed by 3 bases and the J gene end by 7 bases; junction bases not matched to a gene: 11. CDR3: CASSFPRTGSYNSPLHF. In DNA, the CDR3 is TGTGCCAGCAGCTTCCCCAGGACAGGGTCTTACAATTCACCCCTCCACTTT. Full variable domain (remainder filled in from reference TRBV11-3 and TRBJ1-6): EAGVVQSPRYKIIEKKQPVAFWCNPISGHNTLYWYLQNLGQGPELLIRYENEEAVDDSQLPKDRFSAERLKGVDSTLKIQPAELGDSAVYLCASSFPRTGSYNSPLHFGNGTRLTVT.

The chain uses TRBV2 and TRBJ2-1; perhaps TRBD1 as D (6 bases). Trimming shortened V by 1 base and J by 7 bases, and 14 bases separated the two germline ends. The CDR3 has 15 residues. The germline V gene encodes CDR1 SNHLY and CDR2 FYNNEI. DNA of the CDR3: TGTGCCAGCAGTGAAGGGGGGCCACGGGTGAATGAGCAGTTCTTC. Its translation: CASSEGGPRVNEQFF.

The genes are TRBV28 and TRBJ2-7; 12 bases are shared with TRBD1. In germline, CDR1 is MDHEN, CDR2 SYDVKM. The J segment lost 5 bases and the V segment lost 4 bases, leaving 9 bases of the junction unmatched. This CDR3 region has 16 residues. The CDR3 DNA sequence: TGTGCCAGCAGTTCGCCGGGGACAGGGGGCGATGACGAGCAGTACTTC. The encoded protein is CASSSPGTGGDDEQYF.

V and J are TRBV3-1 (or the pseudogene TRBV3-2) and TRBJ1-6; no reliable D call. Germline CDR1 reads LGHDT; CDR2 reads YNNKEL (reference sequence). The CDR3 is made up of 15 amino acids. V dropped 4 bases and J dropped 7 bases, with 14 bases sitting between them. This CDR3 is CASSPFRTNNSPLHF. In DNA, the CDR3 is TGTGCCAGCAGCCCATTCAGGACTAACAATTCACCCCTCCACTTT.

This clone was seen a handful of times. The same CDR3 also results from other DNA sequences found in this sample. V gene TRBV30 combines with J gene TRBJ1-2, with no clear D. The CDR3 consists of 11 residues. The V and J ends lost 0 bases and 8 bases respectively, with 7 bases between them. CDR1 and CDR2 from the germline V gene are GTSNPN and SVGIG (reference sequence). CDR3 bases: TGTGCCTGGAGTGTGGGAGGAGGCTACACCTTC. Its protein is CAWSVGGGYTF.